The rows below give T cell receptor beta chains drawn from one sample of a study of neurological immune-mediated disorders. TCRdb used MiXCR to reprocess the 5' RACE reads, holding one entry per CDR3 protein. The table shows under 75,000 distinct CDR3 sequences, with roughly 3% occurring only once. The sample was PBMCs. These receptors came from a woman in her 50s with multiple sclerosis. CDR3s leave out the opening cysteine and the closing phenylalanine or tryptophan. The D gene is left open where the match is weak.

TRBJ2-5 TRBV5-5 TRBD1 ASSLGDRGRRETQY
TRBJ2-5 TRBV7-6 TRBD2 ASSLGQTSGGETQY
TRBJ1-2 TRBV20-1 TRBD1 SARDVNRDRGYGYT
TRBJ1-1 TRBV28 - ASSPSWVNTEAF
TRBJ2-6 TRBV20-1 - SAREETGANVLT
TRBJ2-1 TRBV10-3 TRBD2 AITGLAGVEQF
TRBJ2-2 TRBV20-1 - SARRRLNTGELF
TRBJ2-1 TRBV9 TRBD2 ASSVTSGAYNEQF
TRBJ2-1 TRBV2 TRBD2 ASSSSGLAGSEQF
TRBJ2-1 TRBV5-1 TRBD2 ASSSMTGLDKF
TRBJ1-4 TRBV5-1 - ASSLGQSLNEKLF
TRBJ2-1 TRBV12-3/TRBV12-4 TRBD2 ASTPPAGTSGRDEQF
TRBJ1-1 TRBV13 - DSSTHLTEAF
TRBJ2-3 TRBV7-2 TRBD2 ASSPSGGTDTQY
TRBJ2-1 TRBV7-3 - ASSLSKESNEQF
TRBJ2-1 TRBV20-1 TRBD2 SASNGGGYNEQF
TRBJ1-5 TRBV27 TRBD1 ASKKIPGGQPQH
TRBJ2-5 TRBV6-6 TRBD2 ASRTSGRKETQY
TRBJ1-2 TRBV20-1 - SAHTGNYGYT
TRBJ2-5 TRBV5-1 TRBD2 ASSGGGSAQETQY
TRBJ2-3 TRBV7-2 - ASSLQQLLTDTQY
TRBJ2-2 TRBV4-3 TRBD2 ASSQEMSGRAGRTGELF
TRBJ2-2 TRBV6-4 - ASSDKNTGELF
TRBJ2-1 TRBV19 - ASSIGYNEQF
TRBJ1-6 TRBV5-1 TRBD1 ASRRDSNSYNSPLH
TRBJ2-7 TRBV10-3 - ATTNPGAYEQY
TRBJ1-2 TRBV3-1 - ASSQGTNYGYT
TRBJ2-3 TRBV7-2 - ASSFVAGILTDTQY
TRBJ2-1 TRBV7-8 - ASSWGKGAYNEQF
TRBJ2-5 TRBV6-1 TRBD1 ASSRTGRETQY
TRBJ2-1 TRBV5-6 - ASSLGGSSYNEQF
TRBJ2-3 TRBV5-1 - ASSGQTSSPSTDTQY
TRBJ2-1 TRBV12-3/TRBV12-4 - ASSLQNEQF
TRBJ2-3 TRBV20-1 - SASLTGRGDTDTQY
TRBJ2-2 TRBV6-5 TRBD2 ASKLAGSGELF
TRBJ2-1 TRBV15 - ATRQYNEQF
TRBJ2-2 TRBV7-2 - ASSPTETGELF
TRBJ2-1 TRBV11-2 TRBD2 ASSTGAGAQF
TRBJ2-3 TRBV5-1 - ASSGRASTDTQY
TRBJ1-2 TRBV12-3/TRBV12-4 - ASSFNRVGYT
TRBJ2-7 TRBV6-2/TRBV6-3 TRBD2 ASRYLTSGYYEQY
TRBJ2-1 TRBV4-1 - ASSHRTQNSYNEQF
TRBJ2-6 TRBV12-3/TRBV12-4 - ASSLPGANVLT
TRBJ2-1 TRBV6-5 TRBD2 ASSYFGLAGGSYEQF
TRBJ2-5 TRBV20-1 - SLQRYQETQY
TRBJ1-5 TRBV6-1 - ASSEVANQPQH
TRBJ1-2 TRBV5-1 - ASSSTGRNYGYT
TRBJ2-5 TRBV20-1 TRBD1 SALRPRQGETQY
TRBJ2-3 TRBV6-2/TRBV6-3 - ASSTGVGTTDTQY
TRBJ1-5 TRBV6-5 - ASGRGGNQPQH